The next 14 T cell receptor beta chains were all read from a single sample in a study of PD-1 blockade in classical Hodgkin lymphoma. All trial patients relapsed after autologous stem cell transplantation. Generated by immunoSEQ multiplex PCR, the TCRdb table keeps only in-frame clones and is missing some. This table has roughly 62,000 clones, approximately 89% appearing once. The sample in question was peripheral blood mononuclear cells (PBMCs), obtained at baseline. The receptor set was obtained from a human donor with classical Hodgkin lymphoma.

CDR3 residues: CSARPLDGYTF. The CDR3 bases are TGCAGTGCTCGACCCTTAGATGGCTACACCTTC. The chain has TRBV20-1 and TRBJ1-2; no definite D call. CDR1 is DFQATT, CDR2 SNEGSKA, per germline (reference sequence). The length of the CDR3 is 11 residues. The ends were cut back, 5 bases at V and 6 bases at J, with 10 bases in the middle.

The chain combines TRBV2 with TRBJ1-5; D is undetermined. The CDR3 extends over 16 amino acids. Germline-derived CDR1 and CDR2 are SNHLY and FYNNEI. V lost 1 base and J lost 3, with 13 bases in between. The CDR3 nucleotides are TGTGCCAGCAGTGAAGGTGGGAAAGGAACCAATCAGCCCCAGCATTTT. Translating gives CASSEGGKGTNQPQHF. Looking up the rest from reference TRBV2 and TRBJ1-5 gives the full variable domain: EPEVTQTPSHQVTQMGQEVILRCVPISNHLYFYWYRQILGQKVEFLVSFYNNEISEKSEIFDDQFSVERPDGSNFTLKIRSTKLEDSAMYFCASSEGGKGTNQPQHFGDGTRLSIL.

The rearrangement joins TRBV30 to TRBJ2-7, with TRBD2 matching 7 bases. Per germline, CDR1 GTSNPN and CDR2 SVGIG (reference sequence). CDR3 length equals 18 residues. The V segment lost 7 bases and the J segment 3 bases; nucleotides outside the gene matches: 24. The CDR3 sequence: CAFLTRLAQSRSNYEQYF. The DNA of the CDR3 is TGTGCCTTCCTCACCCGACTAGCTCAATCGAGATCTAACTACGAGCAGTACTTC.

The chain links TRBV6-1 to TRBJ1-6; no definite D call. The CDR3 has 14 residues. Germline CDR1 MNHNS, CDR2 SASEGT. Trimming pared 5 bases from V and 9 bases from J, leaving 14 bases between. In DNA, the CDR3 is TGTGCCAGCAGTTATGGGGTCCCAGTTTCACCCCTCCACTTT. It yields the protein CASSYGVPVSPLHF.

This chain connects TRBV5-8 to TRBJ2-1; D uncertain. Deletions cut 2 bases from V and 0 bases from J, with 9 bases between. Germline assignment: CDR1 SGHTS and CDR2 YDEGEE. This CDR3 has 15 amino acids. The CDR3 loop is CASSLLGISYNEQFF. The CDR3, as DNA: TGTGCCAGCAGCTTACTGGGGATCTCCTACAATGAGCAGTTCTTC.

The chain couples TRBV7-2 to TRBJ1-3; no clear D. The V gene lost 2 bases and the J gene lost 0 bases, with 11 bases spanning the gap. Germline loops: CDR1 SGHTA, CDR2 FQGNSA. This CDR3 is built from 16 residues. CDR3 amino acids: CASSLTAPTSGNTIYF. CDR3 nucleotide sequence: TGTGCCAGCAGCTTAACCGCACCCACCTCTGGAAACACCATATATTTT. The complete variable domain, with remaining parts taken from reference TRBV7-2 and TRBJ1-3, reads GAGVSQSPSNKVTEKGKDVELRCDPISGHTALYWYRQSLGQGLEFLIYFQGNSAPDKSGLPSDRFSAERTGGSVSTLTIQRTQQEDSAVYLCASSLTAPTSGNTIYFGEGSWLTVV.

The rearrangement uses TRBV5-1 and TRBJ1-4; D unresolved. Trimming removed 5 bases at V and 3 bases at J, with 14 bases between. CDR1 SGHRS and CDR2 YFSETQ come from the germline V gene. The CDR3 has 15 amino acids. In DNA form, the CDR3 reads TGCGCCAGCAGACTTCGGGTTGAGGCTAATGAAAAACTGTTTTTT. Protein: CASRLRVEANEKLFF.

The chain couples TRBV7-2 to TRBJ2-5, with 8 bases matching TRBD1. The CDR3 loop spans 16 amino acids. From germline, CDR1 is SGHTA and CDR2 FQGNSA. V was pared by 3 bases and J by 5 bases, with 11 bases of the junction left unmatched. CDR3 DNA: TGTGCCAGCAGCTTGCGGACAGGGAGCAGTGGCGAGACCCAGTACTTC. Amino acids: CASSLRTGSSGETQYF.

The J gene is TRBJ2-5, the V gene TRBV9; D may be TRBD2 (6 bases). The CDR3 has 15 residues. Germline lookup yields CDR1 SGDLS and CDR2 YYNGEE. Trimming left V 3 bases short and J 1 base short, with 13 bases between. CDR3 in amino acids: CASSAREPLQETQYF. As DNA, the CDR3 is TGTGCCAGCAGCGCCCGGGAGCCTCTCCAAGAGACCCAGTACTTC.

The CDR3 loop reads CASSPPTGSPTYEQYF. Here the CDR3 DNA reads TGTGCCAGCAGTCCACCTACAGGGAGTCCCACCTACGAGCAGTACTTC. The chain uses TRBV28 and TRBJ2-7; TRBD1 might be the D (6 bases). This CDR3 spans 16 amino acids. Trimming removed 5 bases at V and 2 bases at J, with 19 bases between. CDR1 is MDHEN and CDR2 is SYDVKM in the germline V gene. Combining the CDR3 with reference TRBV28 and TRBJ2-7 gives the whole variable domain DVKVTQSSRYLVKRTGEKVFLECVQDMDHENMFWYRQDPGLGLRLIYFSYDVKMKEKGDIPEGYSVSREKKERFSLILESASTNQTSMYLCASSPPTGSPTYEQYFGPGTRLTVT.

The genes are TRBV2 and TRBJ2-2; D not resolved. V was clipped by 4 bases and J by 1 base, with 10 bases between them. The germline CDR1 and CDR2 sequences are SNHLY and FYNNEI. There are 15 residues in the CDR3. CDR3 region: CASSALRQNTGELFF. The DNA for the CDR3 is TGTGCCAGCAGTGCCCTCCGGCAGAACACCGGGGAGCTGTTTTTT.

CDR3 nucleotide sequence: TGTGCCAGTAGTCGCGCCAGACTAGAAGAGCTGTTTTTT. The encoded protein is CASSRARLEELFF. The chain uses TRBV19 and TRBJ2-2, with D tentatively TRBD2 (6 bases). The CDR3 sequence is 13 residues long. Germline V gene lookup returns CDR1 LNHDA and CDR2 SQIVND (reference sequence). V dropped 5 bases and J dropped 11 bases, with 15 bases sitting between them.

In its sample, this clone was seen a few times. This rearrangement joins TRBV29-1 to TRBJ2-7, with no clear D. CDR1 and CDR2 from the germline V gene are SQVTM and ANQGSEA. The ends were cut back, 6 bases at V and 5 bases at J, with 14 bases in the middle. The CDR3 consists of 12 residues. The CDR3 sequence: CSVYLHVDEQYF. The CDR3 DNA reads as TGCAGCGTCTATCTCCACGTGGACGAGCAGTACTTC.

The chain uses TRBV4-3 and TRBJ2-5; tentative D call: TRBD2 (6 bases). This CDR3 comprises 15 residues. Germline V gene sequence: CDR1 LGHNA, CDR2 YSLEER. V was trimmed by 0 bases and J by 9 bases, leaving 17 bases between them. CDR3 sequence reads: CASSQERDSNAAQYF. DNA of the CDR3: TGCGCCAGCAGCCAAGAACGGGACTCTAACGCGGCCCAGTACTTC.